The present T cell receptor beta chain was sequenced within a study of cytomegalovirus exposure and HLA in healthy donors. The primer mix had 60 Vbeta and 13 Jbeta primers. TCRdb keeps only in-frame clones here, not all; method: immunoSEQ multiplex PCR. The data show approximately 79,000 clones, and the top ten clones hold approximately 0.81%. V was clipped by 4 bases and J by 8 bases; unmatched bases: 13. This CDR3 spans 16 amino acids. CDR1 SEHNR and CDR2 FQNEAQ come from the germline V gene (reference sequence). The sequenced material came from PBMCs. This rearrangement joins TRBV7-9 to TRBJ2-1, with TRBD2 matching over 8 bases. The receptor's source is a boy between 10 and 17 years old in good health and CMV-seronegative. For the CDR3, the DNA is TGTGCCAGCAGCTCTCGGGCCCAGCGGGAGATCGATGAGCAGTTCTTC. It codes for CASSSRAQREIDEQFF.